This record looks at one TCR beta chain sequence and its context. Germline CDR1 reads LGHDT; CDR2 reads YNNKEL (reference sequence). The CDR3 length is 13 residues. Trimming took off 2 bases at V and 7 bases at J, with 8 bases between the two ends. The sample belongs to a study of blood T cell repertoires in COVID-19. Across the study: Samples representing acute and convalescent COVID-19 were sourced from the United States, Italy and Spain.

Categorization into cohorts depended on clinical history that participants reported. Original methodology: Reference gene primers were amplified, and this amplification served to estimate nucleated cell counts. Clones were read by immunoSEQ multiplex PCR, and TCRdb kept only the in-frame ones, dropping some. For V, J and clone size, that table is used; D and trimming come from the DNA. The data contain fewer than 250,000 clones, approximately 88% of them singletons. This sequence joins TRBV3-1 (or the pseudogene TRBV3-2) and TRBJ2-2, with D tentatively TRBD2 (6 bases). This TCR was sampled from a woman between 25 and 40 years old with acute COVID-19. The sample taken for sequencing was PBMCs or T cells enriched from blood (not recorded which). The CDR3 loop reads CASSQQGGGELFF. In DNA form, the CDR3 reads TGTGCCAGCAGCCAACAGGGAGGCGGGGAGCTGTTTTTT.